The present entry profiles one T cell receptor (beta chain) with its context. Treatment denoted: roughly 20 received Ad26.COV2.S at low or high dose, single or two shots; about 5 received placebo; per-sample allocation not given. Collection of the samples took place on day 63 after the first injection of vaccine or placebo. Data came from immunoSEQ multiplex PCR; TCRdb stores just in-frame clones and leaves some out. The sample has some 300,000 clones; around 85% are singletons. This record comes from a study of Ad26.COV2.S vaccination and SARS-CoV-2 variants. Germline lookup yields CDR1 SGHDT and CDR2 YYEEEE. Trimming took 2 bases from V and 4 from J, leaving 9 bases between them. This CDR3 has 14 residues.

This receptor was taken from a person between 18 and 60 years old who received the Ad26.COV2.S COVID-19 vaccine or a placebo. This specimen was peripheral blood, taken in a trial of Ad26.COV2.S vaccine versus placebo. The chain links TRBV5-6 to TRBJ1-4; D remains ambiguous. CDR3 in amino acids: CASSLYRGNEKLFF. The CDR3 DNA reads as TGTGCCAGCAGCTTATACAGAGGTAATGAAAAACTGTTTTTT.